The T cell receptor (beta chain) under discussion was sequenced for a study of read filtering for tumor transcriptome and immune sequencing. Overall study context: By R-ISS, stages I, II and III held roughly 8, 15 and 7 patients.

The library was built from 400 to 500 ng RNA with molecular barcoded adaptors for alpha/delta and beta/gamma chains. MiXCR, run by TCRdb on the reads, gives a single entry per CDR3 protein. The sample includes about 24,000 distinct CDR3 sequences, approximately 23% of them seen just once. The ends lost 3 bases at V and 8 bases at J; junction bases unmatched: 7. This CDR3 has 15 amino acids. Germline V gene data show CDR1 as SGHRS and CDR2 as YFSETQ. This clonotype was found a few times. A read error may be the cause here, since a much bigger clone is one base away. This receptor was taken from a donor aged 40 or older with multiple myeloma. The sample consisted of a population of CD138-negative cells sorted from bone marrow. The rearrangement uses TRBV5-1 and TRBJ2-1; 11 bases match TRBD2. CDR3 DNA sequence: TGCGCCAGCAGCTCCGGGACTAGCGGTTACGATGAGCAGTTCTTC. This gives the protein CASSSGTSGYDEQFF.